The present entry profiles one T cell receptor beta chain with its context. The germline V gene encodes CDR1 GTSNPN and CDR2 SVGIG (reference sequence). This CDR3 is 12 amino acids long. V was pared by 2 bases and J by 8 bases, with 12 bases between. The entry originates in a study of cytomegalovirus exposure and HLA in healthy donors. The PCR used 60 Vbeta and 13 Jbeta primers. Assay: immunoSEQ multiplex PCR; the TCRdb copy retains only in-frame clones and omits some. This table has under 200,000 clones, 82% appearing once. The receptor was derived from a girl aged 2 to 9 in good health and CMV-seropositive. The sequenced material came from PBMCs. The chain employs TRBV30 and TRBJ1-2; possibly TRBD1 for D (5 bases). CDR3: CAWSPGPGGYTF. For the CDR3, the DNA is TGTGCCTGGAGTCCAGGACCAGGGGGCTACACCTTC.